This T cell receptor (beta chain) was captured in a study of blood T cell repertoires in COVID-19 (dated by TCRdb to about 2020). Background on the whole study: Collaborator samples came from the United States, Italy and Spain and covered acute and convalescent phases of COVID-19. The material from the prospective study consisted of cDNA or gDNA derived from T cells, B-cell-depleted T cells, or PBMCs. The dataset comprised deeply sampled blood TCRbeta repertoires from subjects exposed to, actively infected with, or recovered from COVID-19. The repertoires were released in a freely available public database intended as a resource for research on the immune response to SARS-CoV-2. The samples were drawn from the first 160 participants of the ongoing ImmuneRACE study and from 1,254 subjects provided by 6 global collaborators. Sample metadata almost always included a de-identified subject ID, COVID-19 status, age in years and sex. Where available, HLA class I and class II types were obtained from metadata supplied by the sample provider rather than from assay-based typing. Overall study outcomes, separate from this receptor: The quantity of clinical and demographic metadata differed by source and by participant and was supplied without curation.

The immunoSEQ Assay, a bias-controlled multiplex PCR, was used to amplify TCRbeta CDR3 regions from genomic DNA. The paper's processing steps were these. Within the assay, amplification of reference gene primers was used to estimate how many nucleated cells each sample contained. To quantify the absolute abundance of each unique TCRbeta CDR3 rearrangement, sequence reads were collapsed and filtered. Productive Simpson clonality was computed per sample as the square root of Simpson's diversity index over productive rearrangements. TCRdb mirrors the immuneACCESS table, restricted to in-frame sequences. Some clones are absent from its copies; in checked studies, under half trace to an unresolved V gene, and the reason for the others is unknown. The DNA gave D and trimming, while V, J and clone size come from that table. The sample includes some 120,000 clones, with less than 90% observed a single time. The top ten constitute over 20% of the sample.

In the case of this clone: This clone's antigen is unknown. Qualities for individual bases were not recorded, and no much larger clone is one base off.

The CDR3 has 14 amino acids, counting the end cysteine and phenylalanine. Just CDR3 DNA is preserved here, 42 bases in frame from base 1. CDR1 and CDR2 are read off the germline V gene as SGDLS and YYNGEE. The trim is 4 bases for V and 1 base for J, with a gap of 9 bases between the germline ends. The collaborating institutions used their own protocols to collect whole blood in K2EDTA tubes. Collaborator samples were shipped for TCRbeta analysis as frozen whole blood, isolated PBMCs, or DNA extracted from either sample type. The clonotype was recovered from a woman of 80 years or more with acute or convalescent COVID-19. Sequencing was performed on peripheral blood. The V gene is TRBV9 and the J gene is TRBJ1-5; too little of a D gene remains to name it. At the DNA level, the sequence is TGTGCCAGCAGCCCTACCTGGAGCAATCAGCCCCAGCATTTT. This sequence encodes CASSPTWSNQPQHF.